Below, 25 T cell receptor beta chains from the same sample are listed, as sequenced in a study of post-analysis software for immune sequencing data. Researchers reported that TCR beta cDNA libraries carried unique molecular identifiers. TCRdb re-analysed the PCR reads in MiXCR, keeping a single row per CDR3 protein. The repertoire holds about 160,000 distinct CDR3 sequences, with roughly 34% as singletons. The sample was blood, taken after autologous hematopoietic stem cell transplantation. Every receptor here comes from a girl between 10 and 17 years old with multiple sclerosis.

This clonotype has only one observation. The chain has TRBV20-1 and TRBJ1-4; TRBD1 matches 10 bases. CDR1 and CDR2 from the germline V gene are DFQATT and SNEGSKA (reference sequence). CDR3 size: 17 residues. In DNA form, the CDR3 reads TGCAGCGCTTGGATGTTGGACAGGGGGACGACTAATGAAAAACTGTTTTTT. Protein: CSAWMLDRGTTNEKLFF.

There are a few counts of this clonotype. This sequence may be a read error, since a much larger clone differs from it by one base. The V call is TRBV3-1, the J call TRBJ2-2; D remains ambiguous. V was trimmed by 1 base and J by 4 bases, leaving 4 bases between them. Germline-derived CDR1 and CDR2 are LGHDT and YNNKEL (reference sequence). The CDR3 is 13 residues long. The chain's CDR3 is CASSQVPTGELFF. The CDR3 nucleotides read TGTGCCAGCAGCCAAGTGCCCACCGGGGAGCTGTTTTTT.

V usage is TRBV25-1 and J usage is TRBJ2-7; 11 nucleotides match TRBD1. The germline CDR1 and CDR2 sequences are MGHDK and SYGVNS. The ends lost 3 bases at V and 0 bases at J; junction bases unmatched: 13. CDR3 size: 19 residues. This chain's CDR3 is CASSDPRTGGSASSYEQYF. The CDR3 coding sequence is TGTGCCAGCAGTGACCCCCGGACAGGGGGCTCGGCCAGCTCCTACGAGCAGTACTTC.

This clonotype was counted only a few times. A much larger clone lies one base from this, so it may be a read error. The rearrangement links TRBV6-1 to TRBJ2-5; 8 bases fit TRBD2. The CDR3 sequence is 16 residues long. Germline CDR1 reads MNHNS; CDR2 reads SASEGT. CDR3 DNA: TGTGCCAGCAGTGAAGCGACAGCGGGAGTTAAAGAGTCCCAGTACTTC. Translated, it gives CASSEATAGVKESQYF.

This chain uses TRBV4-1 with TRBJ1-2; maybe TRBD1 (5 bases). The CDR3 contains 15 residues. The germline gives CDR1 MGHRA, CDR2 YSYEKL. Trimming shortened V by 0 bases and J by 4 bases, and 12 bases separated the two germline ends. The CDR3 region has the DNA TGCGCCAGCAGCCAAGAAGAGGGGCTGGGCTATGGCTACACCTTC. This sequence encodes CASSQEEGLGYGYTF.

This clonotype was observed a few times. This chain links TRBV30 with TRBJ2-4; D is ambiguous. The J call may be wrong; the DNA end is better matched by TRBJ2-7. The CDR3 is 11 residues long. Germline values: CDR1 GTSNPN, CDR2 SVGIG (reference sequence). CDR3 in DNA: TGTGCCTGGAGTGGGAGCTACGAGCAGTACTTC. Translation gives CAWSGSYEQYF.

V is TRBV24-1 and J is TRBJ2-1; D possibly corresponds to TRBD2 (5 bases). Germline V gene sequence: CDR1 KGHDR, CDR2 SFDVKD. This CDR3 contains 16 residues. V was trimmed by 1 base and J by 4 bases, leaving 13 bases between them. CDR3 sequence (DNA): TGTGCCACCAGTGATTTCGCGAGGGCTGCATACAATGAGCAGTTCTTC. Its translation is CATSDFARAAYNEQFF.

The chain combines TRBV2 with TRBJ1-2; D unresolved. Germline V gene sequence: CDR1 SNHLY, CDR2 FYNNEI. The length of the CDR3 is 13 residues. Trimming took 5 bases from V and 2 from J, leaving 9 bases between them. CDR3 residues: CASSPQKNYGYTF. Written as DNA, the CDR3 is TGTGCCAGCAGTCCTCAGAAGAACTATGGCTACACCTTC.

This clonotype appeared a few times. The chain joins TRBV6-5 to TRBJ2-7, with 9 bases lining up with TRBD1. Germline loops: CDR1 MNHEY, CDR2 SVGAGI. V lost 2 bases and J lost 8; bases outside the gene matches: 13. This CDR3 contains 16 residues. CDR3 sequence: CASSYGSFGTGYKQYF. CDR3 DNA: TGTGCCAGCAGTTACGGGAGTTTTGGGACAGGGTATAAGCAGTACTTC.

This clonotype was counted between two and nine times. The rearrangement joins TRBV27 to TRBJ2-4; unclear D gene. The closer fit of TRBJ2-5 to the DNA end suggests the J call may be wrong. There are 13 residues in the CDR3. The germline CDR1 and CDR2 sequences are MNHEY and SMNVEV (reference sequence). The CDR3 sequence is CASSFFMGETQYF. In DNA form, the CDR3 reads TGTGCCAGCAGTTTCTTTATGGGTGAGACCCAGTACTTC.

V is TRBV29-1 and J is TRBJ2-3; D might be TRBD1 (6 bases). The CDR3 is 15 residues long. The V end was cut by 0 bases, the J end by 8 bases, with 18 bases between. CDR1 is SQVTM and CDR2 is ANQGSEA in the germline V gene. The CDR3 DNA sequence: TGCAGCGTTGAAGATGGCCCAGGGGTCGTCGGTACGCAGTATTTT. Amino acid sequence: CSVEDGPGVVGTQYF.

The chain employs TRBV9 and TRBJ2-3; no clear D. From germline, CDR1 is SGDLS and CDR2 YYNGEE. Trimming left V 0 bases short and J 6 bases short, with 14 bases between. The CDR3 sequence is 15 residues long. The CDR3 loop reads CASSVDPTRHDTQYF. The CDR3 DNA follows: TGTGCCAGCAGCGTAGACCCGACACGGCACGATACGCAGTATTTT.

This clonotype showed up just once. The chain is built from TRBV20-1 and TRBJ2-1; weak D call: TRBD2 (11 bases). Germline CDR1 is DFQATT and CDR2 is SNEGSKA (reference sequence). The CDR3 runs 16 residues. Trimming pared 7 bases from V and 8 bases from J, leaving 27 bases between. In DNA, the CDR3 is TGCAGTGTGACAGGGGGCGTAGCGGGAGGGCCATATGAGCAGTTCTTC. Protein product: CSVTGGVAGGPYEQFF.

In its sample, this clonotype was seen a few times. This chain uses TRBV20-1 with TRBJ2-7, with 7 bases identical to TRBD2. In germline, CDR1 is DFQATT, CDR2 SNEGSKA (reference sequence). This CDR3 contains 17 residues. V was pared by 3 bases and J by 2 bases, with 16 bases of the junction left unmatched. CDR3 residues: CSARLLAAQSPTYEQYF. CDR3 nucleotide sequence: TGCAGTGCTAGGCTCCTAGCGGCCCAATCCCCGACCTACGAGCAGTACTTC.

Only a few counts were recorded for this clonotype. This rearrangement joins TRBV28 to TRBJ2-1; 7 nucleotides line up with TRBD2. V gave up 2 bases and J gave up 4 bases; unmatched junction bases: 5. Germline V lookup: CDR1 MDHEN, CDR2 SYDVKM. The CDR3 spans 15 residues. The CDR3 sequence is CASSLAGEGYNEQFF. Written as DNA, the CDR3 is TGTGCCAGCAGTTTAGCGGGAGAGGGGTACAATGAGCAGTTCTTC. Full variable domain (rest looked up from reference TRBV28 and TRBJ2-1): DVKVTQSSRYLVKRTGEKVFLECVQDMDHENMFWYRQDPGLGLRLIYFSYDVKMKEKGDIPEGYSVSREKKERFSLILESASTNQTSMYLCASSLAGEGYNEQFFGPGTRLTVL.

The CDR3 DNA sequence: TGTGCCAGCAGCCCTACTCTGGGCAGCTTAAATGAAAAACTGTTTTTT. Translated, it gives CASSPTLGSLNEKLFF. The chain carries TRBV14 and TRBJ1-4; D uncertain. From germline, CDR1 is SGHDN and CDR2 FVKESK. V lost 4 bases and J 5 bases, leaving 17 bases between the germline ends. The CDR3 is made up of 16 amino acids. Full variable domain (rest looked up from reference TRBV14 and TRBJ1-4): EAGVTQFPSHSVIEKGQTVTLRCDPISGHDNLYWYRRVMGKEIKFLLHFVKESKQDESGMPNNRFLAERTGGTYSTLKVQPAELEDSGVYFCASSPTLGSLNEKLFFGSGTQLSVL.

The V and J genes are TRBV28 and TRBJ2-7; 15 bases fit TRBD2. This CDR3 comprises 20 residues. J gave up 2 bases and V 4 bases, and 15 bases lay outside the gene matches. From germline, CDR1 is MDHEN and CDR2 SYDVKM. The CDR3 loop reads CASSYTLRTSGGASTYEQYF. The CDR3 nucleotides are TGTGCCAGCAGTTATACCCTAAGGACTAGCGGGGGGGCGTCAACCTACGAGCAGTACTTC.

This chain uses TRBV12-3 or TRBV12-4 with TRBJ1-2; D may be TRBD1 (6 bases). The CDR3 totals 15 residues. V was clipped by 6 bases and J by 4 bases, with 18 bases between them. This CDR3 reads CASSPTGNGGYGYTF. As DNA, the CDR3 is TGTGCCAGCAGCCCCACAGGGAACGGTGGCTATGGCTACACCTTC.

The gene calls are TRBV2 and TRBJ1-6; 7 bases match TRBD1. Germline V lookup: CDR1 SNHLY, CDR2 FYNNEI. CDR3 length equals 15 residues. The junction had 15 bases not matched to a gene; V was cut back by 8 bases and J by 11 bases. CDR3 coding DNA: TGTGCCAGCGGGGGTGACAGGGTGGTGTCGGCACCCCTCCACTTT. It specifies CASGGDRVVSAPLHF. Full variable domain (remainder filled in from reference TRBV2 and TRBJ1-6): EPEVTQTPSHQVTQMGQEVILRCVPISNHLYFYWYRQILGQKVEFLVSFYNNEISEKSEIFDDQFSVERPDGSNFTLKIRSTKLEDSAMYFCASGGDRVVSAPLHFGNGTRLTVT.

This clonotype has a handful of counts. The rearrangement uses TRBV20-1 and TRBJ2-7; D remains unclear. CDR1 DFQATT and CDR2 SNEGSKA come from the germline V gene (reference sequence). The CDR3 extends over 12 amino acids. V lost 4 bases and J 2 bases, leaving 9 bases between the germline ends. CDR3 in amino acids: CSAKLRTYEQYF. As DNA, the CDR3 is TGCAGTGCTAAGCTGAGGACCTACGAGCAGTACTTC.

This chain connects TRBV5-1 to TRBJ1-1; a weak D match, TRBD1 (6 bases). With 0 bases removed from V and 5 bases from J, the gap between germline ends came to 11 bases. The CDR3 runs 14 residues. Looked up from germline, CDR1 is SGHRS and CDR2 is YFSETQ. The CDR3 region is CASSLEGRGTEAFF. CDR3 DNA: TGCGCCAGCAGCTTGGAAGGGAGGGGGACTGAAGCTTTCTTT.

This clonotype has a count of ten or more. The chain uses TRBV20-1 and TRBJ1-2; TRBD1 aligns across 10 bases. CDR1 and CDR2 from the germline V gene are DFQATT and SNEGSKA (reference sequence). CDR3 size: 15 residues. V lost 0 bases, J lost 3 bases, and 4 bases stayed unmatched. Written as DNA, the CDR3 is TGCAGTGCTAGAGATTTGACAGGGGGCCACTATGGCTACACCTTC. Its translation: CSARDLTGGHYGYTF.

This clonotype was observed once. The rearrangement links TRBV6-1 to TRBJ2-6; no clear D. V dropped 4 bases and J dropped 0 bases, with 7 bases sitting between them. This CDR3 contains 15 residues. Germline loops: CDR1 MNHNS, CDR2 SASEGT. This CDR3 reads CASSVPGSGANVLTF. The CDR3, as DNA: TGTGCCAGCAGTGTACCAGGCTCTGGGGCCAACGTCCTGACTTTC.

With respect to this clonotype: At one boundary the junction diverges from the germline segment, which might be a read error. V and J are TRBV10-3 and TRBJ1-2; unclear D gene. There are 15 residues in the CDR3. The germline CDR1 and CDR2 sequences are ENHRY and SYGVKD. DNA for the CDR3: TGTGCCAGCAGTTACCGACTGAACTCCAACTATGGCTACACCTTC. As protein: CASSYRLNSNYGYTF.

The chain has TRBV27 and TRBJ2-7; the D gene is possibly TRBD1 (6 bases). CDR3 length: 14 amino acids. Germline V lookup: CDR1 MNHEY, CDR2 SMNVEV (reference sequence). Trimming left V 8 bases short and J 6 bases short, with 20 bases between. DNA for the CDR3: TGTGCCAGCTCCGGGACAAGGGGGATCGGCGAGCAGTACTTC. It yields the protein CASSGTRGIGEQYF.